This T cell receptor beta chain was sequenced during a study of TIL therapy for anti-PD-1-resistant metastatic lung cancer. Study information: Median tumor mutation burden was under 1.9 mutations per megabase.

The immunoSEQ assay was v3. Some clones are missing from TCRdb's copy, which holds only in-frame ones; the method was immunoSEQ multiplex PCR. Here the sample spans about 25,000 clones, approximately 77% being singletons. Time point described: pre-treatment sample, taken before nivolumab and TIL therapy. Tumor tissue came from excised metastases, mostly pleural nodules or supraclavicular lymph nodes. Progressing patients received lymphodepletion, expanded TIL infusion and IL-2. Adults with stage 4 NSCLC were enrolled in a phase I trial. The germline CDR1 and CDR2 sequences are GTSNPN and SVGIG (reference sequence). After removal of 5 bases from V and 2 bases from J, the junction contained 3 bases not matched to a gene. The CDR3 length is 12 residues.

The chain is built from TRBV30 and TRBJ2-7; 7 positions agree with TRBD1. This sample comprised tumor tissue, obtained at baseline. This receptor was taken from a person aged 25 to 80 with non-small cell lung cancer. CDR3: CAWGRGTYEQYF. The CDR3 bases are TGTGCCTGGGGCAGGGGGACCTACGAGCAGTACTTC.